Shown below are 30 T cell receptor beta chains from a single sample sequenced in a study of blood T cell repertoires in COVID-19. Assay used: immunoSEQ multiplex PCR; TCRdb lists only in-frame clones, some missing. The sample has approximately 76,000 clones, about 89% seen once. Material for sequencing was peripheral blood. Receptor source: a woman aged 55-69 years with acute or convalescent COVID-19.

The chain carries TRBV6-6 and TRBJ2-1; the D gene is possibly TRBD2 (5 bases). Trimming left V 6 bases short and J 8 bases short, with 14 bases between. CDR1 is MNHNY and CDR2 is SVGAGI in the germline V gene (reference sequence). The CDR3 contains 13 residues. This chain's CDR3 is CASSPVRGHEQFF. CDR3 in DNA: TGTGCCAGCAGCCCTGTCCGAGGGCATGAGCAGTTCTTC.

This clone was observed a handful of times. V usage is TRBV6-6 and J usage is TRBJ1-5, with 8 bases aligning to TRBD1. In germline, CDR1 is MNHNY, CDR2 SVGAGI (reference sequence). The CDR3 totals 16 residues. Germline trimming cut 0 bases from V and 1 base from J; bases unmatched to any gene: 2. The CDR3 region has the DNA TGTGCCAGCAGTTACTCGACAGGGGCGAGCAATCAGCCCCAGCATTTT. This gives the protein CASSYSTGASNQPQHF.

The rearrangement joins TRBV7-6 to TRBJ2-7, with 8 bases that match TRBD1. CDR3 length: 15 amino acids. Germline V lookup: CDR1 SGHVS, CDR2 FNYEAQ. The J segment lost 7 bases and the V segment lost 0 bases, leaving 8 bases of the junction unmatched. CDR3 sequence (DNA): TGTGCCAGCAGCTTAGCGCAAGGGACAGGCTTTGAGCAGTACTTC. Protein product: CASSLAQGTGFEQYF.

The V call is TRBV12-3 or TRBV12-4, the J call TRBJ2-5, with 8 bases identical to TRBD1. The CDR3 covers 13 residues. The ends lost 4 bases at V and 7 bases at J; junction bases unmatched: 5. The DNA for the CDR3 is TGTGCCAGCAGTTCCGGACAGGGTGGGACCCAGTACTTC. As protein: CASSSGQGGTQYF.

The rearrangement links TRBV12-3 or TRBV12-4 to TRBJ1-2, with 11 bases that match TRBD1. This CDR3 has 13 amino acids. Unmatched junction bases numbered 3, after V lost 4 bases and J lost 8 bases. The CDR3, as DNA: TGTGCCAGCAGTTACCGGACAGGGGGCGGCTACACCTTC. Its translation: CASSYRTGGGYTF.

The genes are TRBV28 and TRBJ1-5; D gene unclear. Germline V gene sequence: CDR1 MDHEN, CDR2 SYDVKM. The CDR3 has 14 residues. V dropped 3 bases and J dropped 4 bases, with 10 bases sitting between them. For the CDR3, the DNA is TGTGCCAGCAGTTTTACCAGAGGAAATCAGCCCCAGCATTTT. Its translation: CASSFTRGNQPQHF.

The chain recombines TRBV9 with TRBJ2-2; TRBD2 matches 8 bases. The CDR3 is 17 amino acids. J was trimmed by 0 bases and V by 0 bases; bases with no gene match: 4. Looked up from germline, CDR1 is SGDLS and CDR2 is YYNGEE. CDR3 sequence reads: CASSVAPGLANTGELFF. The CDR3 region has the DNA TGTGCCAGCAGCGTAGCTCCGGGACTAGCGAACACCGGGGAGCTGTTTTTT.

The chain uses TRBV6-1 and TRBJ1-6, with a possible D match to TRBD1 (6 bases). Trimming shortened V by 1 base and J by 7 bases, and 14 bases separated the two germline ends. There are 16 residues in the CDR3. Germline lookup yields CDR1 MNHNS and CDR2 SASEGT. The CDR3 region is CASSEVGGRGNSPLHF. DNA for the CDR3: TGTGCCAGCAGTGAAGTGGGGGGGCGAGGGAATTCACCCCTCCACTTT.

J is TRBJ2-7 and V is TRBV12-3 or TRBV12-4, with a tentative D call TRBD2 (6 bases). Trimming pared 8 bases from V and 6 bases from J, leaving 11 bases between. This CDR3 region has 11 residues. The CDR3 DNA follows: TGTGCCAGCTCCCTGGGGGGCGAGCAGTACTTC. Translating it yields CASSLGGEQYF.

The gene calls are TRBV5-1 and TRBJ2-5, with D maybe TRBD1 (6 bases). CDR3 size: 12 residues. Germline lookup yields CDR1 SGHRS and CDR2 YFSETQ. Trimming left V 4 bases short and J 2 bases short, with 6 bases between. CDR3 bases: TGCGCCAGCAGCAGGGGGCAAGAGACCCAGTACTTC. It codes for CASSRGQETQYF.

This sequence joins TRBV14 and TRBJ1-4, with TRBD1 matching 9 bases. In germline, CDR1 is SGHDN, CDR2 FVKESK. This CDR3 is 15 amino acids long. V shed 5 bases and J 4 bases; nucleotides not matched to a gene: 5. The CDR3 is CASSRTGARNEKLFF. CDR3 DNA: TGTGCCAGCAGCAGGACAGGGGCCCGTAATGAAAAACTGTTTTTT.

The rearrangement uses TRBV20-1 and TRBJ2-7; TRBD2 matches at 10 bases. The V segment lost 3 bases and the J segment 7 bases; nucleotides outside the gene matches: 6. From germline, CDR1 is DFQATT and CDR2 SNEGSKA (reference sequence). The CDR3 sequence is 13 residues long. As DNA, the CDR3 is TGCAGTGCTAGTCTAGCGGGGGTAGGAGAGCAGTACTTC. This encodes CSASLAGVGEQYF.

The CDR3 is CASKGRGGITDTQYF. DNA for the CDR3: TGTGCCAGCAAGGGTCGCGGGGGCATCACAGATACGCAGTATTTT. This chain connects TRBV7-9 to TRBJ2-3; perhaps TRBD2 as D (7 bases). CDR1 and CDR2 (germline): SEHNR, FQNEAQ (reference sequence). Trimming pared 7 bases from V and 2 bases from J, leaving 16 bases between. The CDR3 has 15 amino acids. Based on the CDR3 plus reference TRBV7-9 and TRBJ2-3, the full variable domain is DTGVSQNPRHKITKRGQNVTFRCDPISEHNRLYWYRQTLGQGPEFLTYFQNEAQLEKSRLLSDRFSAERPKGSFSTLEIQRTEQGDSAMYLCASKGRGGITDTQYFGPGTRLTVL.

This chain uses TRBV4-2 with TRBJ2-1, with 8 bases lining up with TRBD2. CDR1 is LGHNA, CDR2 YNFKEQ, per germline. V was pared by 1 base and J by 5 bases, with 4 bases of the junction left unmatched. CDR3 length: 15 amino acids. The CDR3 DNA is TGTGCCAGCAGCCAAGTACTAGCGGAGAACAATGAGCAGTTCTTC. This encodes CASSQVLAENNEQFF.

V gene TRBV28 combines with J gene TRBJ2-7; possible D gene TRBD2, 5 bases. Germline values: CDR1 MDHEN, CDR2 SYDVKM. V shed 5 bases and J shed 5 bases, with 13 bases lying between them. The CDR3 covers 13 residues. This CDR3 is CASSHGDPNEQYF. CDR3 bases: TGTGCCAGCAGTCACGGGGATCCCAACGAGCAGTACTTC.

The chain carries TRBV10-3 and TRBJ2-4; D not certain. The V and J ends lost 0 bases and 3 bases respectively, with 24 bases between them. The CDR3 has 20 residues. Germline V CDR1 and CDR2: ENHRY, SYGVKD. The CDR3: CAISESFSGSSEDGKNIQYF. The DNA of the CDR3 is TGTGCCATCAGTGAGTCGTTCTCTGGGTCGAGCGAAGATGGCAAAAACATTCAGTACTTC.

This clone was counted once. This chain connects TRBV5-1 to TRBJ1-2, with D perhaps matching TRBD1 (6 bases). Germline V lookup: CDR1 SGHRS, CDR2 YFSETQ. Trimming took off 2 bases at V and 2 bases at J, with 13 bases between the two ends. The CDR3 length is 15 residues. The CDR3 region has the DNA TGCGCCAGCAGCTTCCGGGACACTAGGAACTATGGCTACACCTTC. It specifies CASSFRDTRNYGYTF.

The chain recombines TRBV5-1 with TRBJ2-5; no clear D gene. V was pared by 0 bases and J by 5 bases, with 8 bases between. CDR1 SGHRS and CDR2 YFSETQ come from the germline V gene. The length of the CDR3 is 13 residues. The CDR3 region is CASSLASRETQYF. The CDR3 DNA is TGCGCCAGCAGCTTGGCCTCTCGGGAGACCCAGTACTTC.

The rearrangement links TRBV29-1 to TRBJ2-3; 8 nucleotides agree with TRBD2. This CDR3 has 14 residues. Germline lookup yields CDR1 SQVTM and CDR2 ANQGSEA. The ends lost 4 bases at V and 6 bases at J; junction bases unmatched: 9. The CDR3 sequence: CSVVLAGGLDTQYF. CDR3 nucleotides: TGCAGCGTTGTACTGGCGGGGGGTCTTGATACGCAGTATTTT.

The CDR3 coding sequence is TGTGCCAGTAGCTACACGGACACCGAAAAACTGTTTTTT. This codes for CASSYTDTEKLFF. J is TRBJ1-4 and V is TRBV19, with a tentative D call TRBD1 (5 bases). CDR3 length equals 13 residues. V gave up 6 bases and J gave up 8 bases, with 13 bases separating them. Germline values: CDR1 LNHDA, CDR2 SQIVND (reference sequence).

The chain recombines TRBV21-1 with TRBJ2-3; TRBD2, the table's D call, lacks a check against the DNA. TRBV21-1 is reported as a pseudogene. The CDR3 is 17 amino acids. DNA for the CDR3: TGTGCCAGCAGCCGCCAGAGGGCGGGAACTAGCACAGATACGCAGTATTTT. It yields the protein CASSRQRAGTSTDTQYF.

CDR3 loop: CASSSTGGGQPQHF. The CDR3 DNA is TGCGCCAGCAGCTCGACAGGGGGCGGACAGCCCCAGCATTTT. The chain is built from TRBV5-1 and TRBJ1-5; TRBD1 matches at 10 bases. CDR3 length equals 14 residues. Germline V gives CDR1 SGHRS, CDR2 YFSETQ. With 3 bases clipped from V and 7 bases from J, the junction kept 4 bases outside the gene matches.

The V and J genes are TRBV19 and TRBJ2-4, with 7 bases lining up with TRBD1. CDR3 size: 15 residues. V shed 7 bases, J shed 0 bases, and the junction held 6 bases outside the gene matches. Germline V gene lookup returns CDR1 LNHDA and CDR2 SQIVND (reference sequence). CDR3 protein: CASKGTAVAKNIQYF. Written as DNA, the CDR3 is TGTGCCAGTAAGGGGACAGCCGTAGCCAAAAACATTCAGTACTTC. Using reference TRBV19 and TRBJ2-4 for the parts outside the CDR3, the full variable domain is DGGITQSPKYLFRKEGQNVTLSCEQNLNHDAMYWYRQDPGQGLRLIYYSQIVNDFQKGDIAEGYSVSREKKESFPLTVTSAQKNPTAFYLCASKGTAVAKNIQYFGAGTRLSVL.

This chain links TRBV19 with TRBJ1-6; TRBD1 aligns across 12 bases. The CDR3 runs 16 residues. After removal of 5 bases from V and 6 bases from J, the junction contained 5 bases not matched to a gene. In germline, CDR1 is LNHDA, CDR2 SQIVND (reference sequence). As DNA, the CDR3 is TGTGCCAGTAGTCCCGGGACAGGGGGCTTTAATTCACCCCTCCACTTT. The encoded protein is CASSPGTGGFNSPLHF.

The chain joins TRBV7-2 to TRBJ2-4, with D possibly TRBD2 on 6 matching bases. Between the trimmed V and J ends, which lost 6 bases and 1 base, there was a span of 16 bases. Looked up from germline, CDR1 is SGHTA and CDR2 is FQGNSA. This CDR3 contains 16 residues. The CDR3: CASRSGGRDAKNIQYF. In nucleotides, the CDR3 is TGTGCCAGCAGATCAGGCGGGCGGGACGCCAAAAACATTCAGTACTTC. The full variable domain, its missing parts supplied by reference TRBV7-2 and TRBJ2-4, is GAGVSQSPSNKVTEKGKDVELRCDPISGHTALYWYRQSLGQGLEFLIYFQGNSAPDKSGLPSDRFSAERTGGSVSTLTIQRTQQEDSAVYLCASRSGGRDAKNIQYFGAGTRLSVL.

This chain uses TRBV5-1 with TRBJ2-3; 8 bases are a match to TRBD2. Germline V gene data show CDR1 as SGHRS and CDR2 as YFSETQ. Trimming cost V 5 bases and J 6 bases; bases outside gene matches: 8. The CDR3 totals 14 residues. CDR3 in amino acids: CASRSGTSSDTQYF. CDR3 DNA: TGCGCCAGCAGATCAGGGACTAGTAGCGATACGCAGTATTTT.

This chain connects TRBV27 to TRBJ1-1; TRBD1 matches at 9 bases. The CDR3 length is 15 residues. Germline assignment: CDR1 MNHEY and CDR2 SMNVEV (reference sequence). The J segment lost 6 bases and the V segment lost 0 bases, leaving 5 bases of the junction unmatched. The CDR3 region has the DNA TGTGCCAGCAGTTTATCGACAGGGGGGAGCGCTGAAGCTTTCTTT. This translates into CASSLSTGGSAEAFF.

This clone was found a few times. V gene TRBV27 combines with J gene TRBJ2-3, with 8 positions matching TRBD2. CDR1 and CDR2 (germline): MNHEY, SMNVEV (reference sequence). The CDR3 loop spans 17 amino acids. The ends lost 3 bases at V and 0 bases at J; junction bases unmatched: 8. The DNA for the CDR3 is TGTGCCAGCAGTTTGAGGGTAGCGGGGCTTAGCACAGATACGCAGTATTTT. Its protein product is CASSLRVAGLSTDTQYF.

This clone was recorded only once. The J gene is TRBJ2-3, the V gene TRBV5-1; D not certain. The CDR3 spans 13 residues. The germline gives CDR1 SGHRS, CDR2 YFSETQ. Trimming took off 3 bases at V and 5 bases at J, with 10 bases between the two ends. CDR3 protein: CASSSTLGDTQYF. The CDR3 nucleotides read TGCGCCAGCAGCTCCACTCTAGGAGATACGCAGTATTTT. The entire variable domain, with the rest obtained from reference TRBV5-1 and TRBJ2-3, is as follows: KAGVTQTPRYLIKTRGQQVTLSCSPISGHRSVSWYQQTPGQGLQFLFEYFSETQRNKGNFPGRFSGRQFSNSRSEMNVSTLELGDSALYLCASSSTLGDTQYFGPGTRLTVL.

CDR3 sequence: CASSRPQGIHEQYF. The CDR3 DNA follows: TGTGCCAGCTCCCGACCTCAGGGGATTCACGAGCAGTACTTC. The chain links TRBV18 to TRBJ2-7; D may be TRBD1 (6 bases). Trimming took off 6 bases at V and 5 bases at J, with 17 bases between the two ends. The germline V gene encodes CDR1 KGHSH and CDR2 LQKENI. The CDR3 is 14 residues long. The whole variable domain, filled in from reference TRBV18 and TRBJ2-7, reads NAGVMQNPRHLVRRRGQEARLRCSPMKGHSHVYWYRQLPEEGLKFMVYLQKENIIDESGMPKERFSAEFPKEGPSILRIQQVVRGDSAAYFCASSRPQGIHEQYFGPGTRLTVT.